The present T cell receptor (beta chain) was sequenced within a study of identical twins. Overall study findings and caveats: Fewer insertions were carried by abundant cord blood beta clonotypes, but none was seen in memory repertoires.

This CDR3 has 13 residues. Trimming pared 6 bases from V and 1 base from J, leaving 13 bases between. CDR1 and CDR2 from the germline V gene are DFQATT and SNEGSKA (reference sequence). From the 5' RACE reads, TCRdb called clonotypes with MiXCR, one entry per CDR3 protein. Found here are hundreds of thousands of distinct CDR3 sequences, around 8.8% of them singletons; the top ten hold about 2.1%. Note on this clonotype: Antigen unknown.

The sample was also reused in another study, on yellow fever vaccine responses in identical twins.

Input material: memory (CD45RO+) T cells sorted from blood. The chain couples TRBV20-1 to TRBJ2-7; D unclear. This clonotype was obtained from a woman aged 18-29 years in good health. CDR3 in DNA: TGCAGTGCACGATCCCCGCTATCCTACGAGCAGTACGTC. Residues: CSARSPLSYEQYV.